This T cell receptor (beta chain) was captured by sequencing in a study of beta chain features in type 1 diabetes. Study context: Age, gender and cell yields were similar between patients and healthy donors. Study-wide results and caveats: More deletions and fewer insertions at VDJ junctions were found in patients with type 1 diabetes. Significant though moderate, a shortening of TCRB CDR3s appeared in all four CD4+ subsets of Type 1 diabetes patients.

About this clone itself: Its antigen is as yet unknown.

Since all of the isolated RNA was reverse transcribed, expressed TCRB transcripts were what got sequenced. Clones were sequenced by immunoSEQ multiplex PCR, and TCRdb holds only the in-frame ones, with some missing. The table has 120,000 or so clones, 15% to 20% seen once. The ends lost 5 bases at V and 2 bases at J; junction bases unmatched: 9. The CDR3 contains 17 residues. Germline-derived CDR1 and CDR2 are MDHEN and SYDVKM. The rearrangement links TRBV28 to TRBJ2-6; 7 bases agree with TRBD1. The sample taken for sequencing was central memory CD4+ T cells from blood. The sequence derives from a man in his late teens or twenties with type 1 diabetes. The CDR3 loop reads CASSPRQGVPGANVLTF. CDR3 DNA: TGTGCCAGCAGTCCGCGGCAGGGGGTCCCTGGGGCCAACGTCCTGACTTTC.